Ten or more counts support the clone carrying this T cell receptor (beta chain). Its specificity is not known. The sample is drawn from a study of T cells in Graves' hyperthyroidism and ophthalmopathy. Study-level points and caveats: Expanded thyroid clonotypes (above 0.001) were mostly also found in blood.

It was considered stable Graves' hyperthyroidism when ophthalmopathy did not progress within 18 months. Patients were excluded because of uncontrolled infection, other autoimmune disease, pregnancy or lactation. Diagnoses were established using clinical symptoms, serum thyroxine and TRAb, thyroid ultrasound and orbital computed tomography. RNA transcripts provided the source from which TCR beta CDR3 regions were amplified. TCR CDR3 regions were first amplified by RT-PCR with HTBI primers. MiXCR, run by TCRdb on the multiplex PCR reads, gives a single entry per CDR3 protein. Of around 280,000 distinct CDR3 sequences in the sample, roughly 13% were seen once. The clonotype was recovered from a woman between 35 and 50 years old with Graves' hyperthyroidism. Material: blood.

In DNA, the CDR3 is TGTGCCAGCAGTGCCCTTGGACCGTCTACTGAAGCTTTCTTT. Encoded protein: CASSALGPSTEAFF. The chain joins TRBV25-1 to TRBJ1-1; D is uncertain. This CDR3 region has 14 residues. V was trimmed by 4 bases and J by 5 bases, leaving 14 bases between them. Per germline, CDR1 MGHDK and CDR2 SYGVNS.